This T cell receptor beta chain was obtained from a study of blood T cell repertoires in COVID-19 (TCRdb year 2020). About the study as a whole: The collaborator samples originated in the United States, Italy and Spain and spanned the acute and convalescent phases of COVID-19. Sample metadata almost always included a de-identified subject ID, COVID-19 status, age in years and sex. The material from the prospective study consisted of cDNA or gDNA derived from T cells, B-cell-depleted T cells, or PBMCs. Samples came from the ongoing ImmuneRACE study (first 160 participants) plus 1,254 subjects from 6 global collaborators. Where HLA class I and class II types were available, the types were taken from metadata supplied by the sample provider, not from assay-based typing. A freely available public database, intended as a resource for researchers studying the immune response to SARS-CoV-2, is where the repertoires were released. The dataset comprised deeply sampled blood TCRbeta repertoires from subjects exposed to, actively infected with, or recovered from COVID-19. Results the study describes overall, beyond this receptor: The amount of clinical and demographic metadata varied by source and participant and was provided uncurated.

Points on this clone: What this receptor recognizes is not known. Within one base of it there is no much larger clone, and no base qualities were kept.

Collaborating institutions collected whole blood in K2EDTA tubes following their own protocols. For TCRbeta analysis, collaborator samples were shipped as frozen whole blood, as isolated PBMCs, or as DNA extracted from either sample type. TCRbeta CDR3 regions were amplified from genomic DNA by means of the immunoSEQ Assay, a bias-controlled multiplex PCR. Processing in the source paper ran as follows. The number of nucleated cells in each sample was estimated by amplification of reference gene primers within the assay. Sequence reads were collapsed and filtered to measure the absolute abundance of every unique TCRbeta CDR3 rearrangement. For each sample, productive Simpson clonality was calculated as the square root of Simpson's diversity index over productive rearrangements. TCRdb provides this immuneACCESS table in a form limited to in-frame rearrangements. Some clones are lacking; in checked studies, under half of them reflect an unresolved V gene, and why the rest are absent is not known. V and J calls plus clone size are reproduced from that table; the DNA served to infer D and trimming. Present in this sample are more than 150,000 clones, roughly 90% of which were seen just once. In total, the top ten clones hold roughly 0.6% of the sample.

V is shortened by 6 bases, J by 2 bases, and the region joining them spans 11 bases. Spanning cysteine to phenylalanine, the CDR3 consists of 14 amino acids. Only the CDR3 part of the read is kept: 42 bases, read in frame from the first base. Reading the germline V gene gives CDR1 SNHLY and CDR2 FYNNEI. The rearrangement combines TRBV2 with TRBJ1-3; no D gene call is confident. The sequenced sample consisted of peripheral blood. The TCR sequence derives from a man aged 45-65 years with acute or convalescent COVID-19. The DNA sequence is as follows: TGTGCCAGCAGGGAGTGGGTTACTGGAAACACCATATATTTT. This codes for CASREWVTGNTIYF.